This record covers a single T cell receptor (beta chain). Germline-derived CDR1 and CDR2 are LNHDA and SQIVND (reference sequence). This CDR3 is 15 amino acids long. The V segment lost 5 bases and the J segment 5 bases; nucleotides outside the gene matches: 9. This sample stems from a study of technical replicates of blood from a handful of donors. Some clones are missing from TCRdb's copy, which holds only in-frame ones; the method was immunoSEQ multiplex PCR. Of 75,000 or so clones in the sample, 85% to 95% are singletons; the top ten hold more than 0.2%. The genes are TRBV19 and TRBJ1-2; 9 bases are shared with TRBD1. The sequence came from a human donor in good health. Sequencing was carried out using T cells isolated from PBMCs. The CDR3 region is CASSPRDRVYYGYTF. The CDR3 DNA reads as TGTGCCAGTAGTCCGCGGGACAGGGTATATTATGGCTACACCTTC.